This T cell receptor (beta chain) was sequenced for a study of post-analysis software for immune sequencing data. Across the whole study: Both relapsing-remitting and secondary progressive multiple sclerosis featured among the disease courses, as did progressive-relapsing multiple sclerosis.

This clonotype was seen only a few times. The target antigen is unknown. This sequence may be a read error, since a much larger clone differs from it by one base. Carried by the TCR beta cDNA libraries were unique molecular identifiers. With about 0.85 to 10 million T cells as the source, some 500,000 cDNA molecules resulted. TCRdb reanalysed the PCR reads using MiXCR and keeps one entry per CDR3 protein. The sample lists some 260,000 distinct CDR3 sequences, 36% occurring once. Notes on the study in general: Comparison with controls showed significantly lower normalized Chao1 diversity in multiple sclerosis patients. Pronounced co-clustering by F measure was evident among identically batched samples.

The sample taken for sequencing was blood. The source is a girl under 18 with multiple sclerosis.

CDR3 bases: TGTGCCAGCAGTTACTCGGTGAGGGGGAAGAAAAATGAGCAGTACTTC. Its protein product is CASSYSVRGKKNEQYF. The rearrangement links TRBV6-5 to TRBJ2-7; a weak D match, TRBD1 (6 bases). The CDR3 sequence is 16 residues long. Germline loops: CDR1 MNHEY, CDR2 SVGAGI. The V gene lost 0 bases and the J gene lost 7 bases, with 19 bases spanning the gap.